These 17 T cell receptor beta chains were all obtained from the same sample, sequenced in a study of T cells expressing NK-cell markers. TCRdb derives one entry per CDR3 protein from the 5' RACE reads, leaving out DNA. In total, the table holds fewer than 300,000 distinct CDR3 sequences. Specimen: blood T cells: a sorted CD56 or NKG2C T cell subset, CD4+ or CD8+ T cells, or bulk PBMC T cells (not recorded which). These receptors were obtained from a woman aged 18 to 75 in good health.

The rearrangement uses TRBV7-9 and TRBJ2-1. Germline V gene data show CDR1 as SEHNR and CDR2 as FQNEAQ (reference sequence). The CDR3 has 14 amino acids. The CDR3: CASSPTVKYNEQFF. Combining the CDR3 with reference TRBV7-9 and TRBJ2-1 gives the whole variable domain DTGVSQNPRHKITKRGQNVTFRCDPISEHNRLYWYRQTLGQGPEFLTYFQNEAQLEKSRLLSDRFSAERPKGSFSTLEIQRTEQGDSAMYLCASSPTVKYNEQFFGPGTRLTVL.

V gene TRBV12-3 or TRBV12-4 combines with J gene TRBJ1-5; the D call of TRBD1 rests on TCRdb alone, since no DNA is present to check it. The CDR3 is 14 amino acids. CDR3 protein: CASKEGDRGQPQHF.

The chain uses TRBV11-2 and TRBJ2-3; no DNA is available, so the TRBD1 call from TCRdb remains unchecked. CDR3 length equals 14 residues. The germline CDR1 and CDR2 sequences are SGHAT and FQNNGV. CDR3 residues: CASNRGGPTDTQYF.

This CDR3 is CASSNSSGRSEQYF. The J gene is TRBJ2-7, the V gene TRBV5-4; TCRdb selects TRBD2, and the lack of DNA leaves this call unchecked. The CDR3 covers 14 residues. The germline V gene has CDR1 SGHNT and CDR2 YYREEE (reference sequence).

The chain joins TRBV28 to TRBJ2-3; TCRdb proposes TRBD2, but this gene call is untestable without DNA. CDR1 and CDR2 (germline): MDHEN, SYDVKM. The CDR3 spans 15 residues. CDR3 residues: CASTASGGFTDTQYF.

The chain couples TRBV4-1 to TRBJ2-1; the TCRdb D gene call, TRBD2, has no DNA to confirm it. The CDR3 has 16 amino acids. Germline CDR1 reads MGHRA; CDR2 reads YSYEKL. The CDR3 loop is CASSQDRGYSYNEQFF.

CDR3 loop: CASREDAGELFF. The gene calls are TRBV5-1 and TRBJ2-2. The germline gives CDR1 SGHRS, CDR2 YFSETQ. This CDR3 has 12 residues.

The rearrangement links TRBV2 to TRBJ2-5; lacking DNA, the TRBD1 call made by TCRdb goes unchecked. CDR1 and CDR2 from the germline V gene are SNHLY and FYNNEI. The CDR3 extends over 16 amino acids. The CDR3 sequence is CASSRLTGGVQETQYF.

The chain joins TRBV29-1 to TRBJ1-4; the TRBD1 assignment by TCRdb is unverifiable without DNA. The germline V gene encodes CDR1 SQVTM and CDR2 ANQGSEA. The length of the CDR3 is 11 residues. The CDR3 region is CSGSDREKLFF.

The chain couples TRBV5-1 to TRBJ1-4. CDR3 length: 16 residues. Germline CDR1 and CDR2: SGHRS and YFSETQ. This chain's CDR3 is CASSSSDGTGNEKLFF.

The chain couples TRBV28 to TRBJ2-1; TCRdb selects TRBD2, and the lack of DNA leaves this call unchecked. Germline V gene data show CDR1 as MDHEN and CDR2 as SYDVKM. The CDR3 has 19 residues. CDR3: CASSLQRRPSGLSYNEQFF.

This chain connects TRBV5-1 to TRBJ2-3. Germline CDR1 and CDR2: SGHRS and YFSETQ. This CDR3 is built from 13 residues. The chain's CDR3 is CASSLERQDTQYF.

The V call is TRBV24-1, the J call TRBJ2-2. Germline assignment: CDR1 KGHDR and CDR2 SFDVKD. The CDR3 loop spans 14 amino acids. The CDR3 spells CATSDWQGTGELFF.

The chain combines TRBV6-2 or TRBV6-3 with TRBJ2-6; TCRdb gives TRBD1 as the D gene, but with no DNA this cannot be confirmed. The CDR3 length is 18 residues. Per the germline V gene, CDR1 is MNHEY and CDR2 is SVGEGT. The chain's CDR3 is CASSPTGSPTSGANVLTF.

The chain recombines TRBV7-9 with TRBJ2-1. This CDR3 spans 13 amino acids. From germline, CDR1 is SEHNR and CDR2 FQNEAQ (reference sequence). CDR3 amino acids: CASSSGRYNEQFF.

V usage is TRBV18 and J usage is TRBJ2-1; with no DNA, the TCRdb D assignment of TRBD2 cannot be verified. The CDR3 is 15 residues long. CDR1 is KGHSH, CDR2 LQKENI, per germline. CDR3 region: CASSPTSGGHNEQFF. Drawing the rest from reference TRBV18 and TRBJ2-1, the complete variable domain is NAGVMQNPRHLVRRRGQEARLRCSPMKGHSHVYWYRQLPEEGLKFMVYLQKENIIDESGMPKERFSAEFPKEGPSILRIQQVVRGDSAAYFCASSPTSGGHNEQFFGPGTRLTVL.

The chain uses TRBV11-2 and TRBJ1-1. CDR3 length: 15 amino acids. Germline loops: CDR1 SGHAT, CDR2 FQNNGV. The CDR3 protein is CASSSDRQVNTEAFF.